This T cell receptor beta chain was sequenced during a study of blood T cell repertoires in COVID-19. Study summary: PBMCs, B-cell-depleted T cells, or T cells were the source of the cDNA or gDNA that made up the material.

In the authors' methods: It was from reference gene primer amplification that nucleated cell counts were estimated. Method: immunoSEQ multiplex PCR; TCRdb's copy keeps in-frame clones and lacks some. From that table come the V and J calls and clone size; the DNA was used to work out D and trimming. This sample yields roughly 100,000 clones, of which over 80% are seen a single time; 16% belongs to the top ten. CDR3 length: 16 residues. The clonotype originates from an elderly woman with active or convalescent COVID-19. This chain links TRBV12-2 with TRBJ2-2; the D call of TRBD1 is as the table states it, not checked on the DNA. TRBV12-2 represents a pseudogene. The specimen sequenced was peripheral blood. CDR3 bases: TGTGCAAGTCGCTTACCCCCTGACAGGGGGTGCGGGGAGCTGTTTTTT. Residues: CASRLPPDRGCGELFF.